Described below is a single T cell receptor beta chain sequence and its context. The antigen is not known. The sample comes from a study of cytomegalovirus exposure and HLA in healthy donors. As for the study in general: In a later analysis, it was reported that the 120 validation repertoires had been produced on the same platform as the 700 or so repertoires belonging to the first cohort. Study-level points and caveats: It was confirmed in vitro that a few of the CMV-associated chains were specific for CMV antigens. Reports indicated that the classifier achieved high specificity and sensitivity in diagnosing cytomegalovirus status.

Separation from the roughly 670-subject first cohort characterized the roughly 120-subject validation cohort, to which the donors belonged. This table comes from immunoSEQ multiplex PCR, and its TCRdb copy is limited to in-frame clones, with some not included. Seen here are 100,000 to 130,000 clones, more than 90% observed once, and the top ten hold around 0.65%. The CDR3 is 16 amino acids. V lost 0 bases, J lost 5 bases, and 15 bases lay in between. Germline V gives CDR1 SGHRS, CDR2 YFSETQ. The chain carries TRBV5-1 and TRBJ1-5; D remains unclear. This TCR came from a woman in her late teens or twenties in good health and CMV-seronegative. Sequenced material: PBMCs. CDR3 coding DNA: TGCGCCAGCAGCTTGGGGGCCCAGATAACAGATCAGCCCCAGCATTTT. It specifies CASSLGAQITDQPQHF.